Listed below are T cell receptor beta chains from one sample, sequenced in a study of OX40 agonist ivuxolimab in advanced cancers. Here immunoSEQ multiplex PCR was the method, and the copy in TCRdb shows in-frame clones only, minus some. The table records 35,000 to 40,000 clones, around nine tenths of them present only once. This specimen consisted of CD4+ or CD8+ T cells sorted from blood, obtained in a trial of the OX40 agonist ivuxolimab. The receptors stem from an adult with an advanced solid tumor such as melanoma, head and neck, liver or kidney cancer. The CDR3 runs from the conserved cysteine through the conserved F or W. D genes are given only for firm matches. The size entry is marked missing in some rows and otherwise reads once, few, many or a size class.

cdr3_aa,cdr3_nt,clone_size,d_call,j_call,v_call
CASSNTGGQGWETQYF,TGTGCCAGCAGCAATACTGGGGGACAGGGGTGGGAGACCCAGTACTTC,NA,TRBD1,TRBJ2-5,TRBV7-6
CASSSGEVLSYNEQFF,TGTGCCAGCAGTTCGGGGGAGGTCCTCTCCTACAATGAGCAGTTCTTC,NA,NA,TRBJ2-1,TRBV25-1
CASSVQPKPDEQFF,TGTGCCAGCAGTGTACAACCCAAACCGGATGAGCAGTTCTTC,NA,NA,TRBJ2-1,TRBV6-1
CASSQWITGRDGYTF,TGTGCCAGCAGCCAATGGATCACAGGGCGTGATGGCTACACCTTC,NA,NA,TRBJ1-2,TRBV7-2
CASSPQGVHNEQFF,TGTGCCAGCAGCCCACAGGGGGTCCACAATGAGCAGTTCTTC,NA,TRBD1,TRBJ2-1,TRBV6-5
CASSIEGTYNEQFF,TGTGCCAGTAGTATAGAAGGGACCTACAATGAGCAGTTCTTC,NA,NA,TRBJ2-1,TRBV19
CASSSQETQYF,TGTGCCAGCAGCTCACAAGAGACCCAGTACTTC,NA,NA,TRBJ2-5,TRBV5-4
CASSLGRGVGELFF,TGTGCCAGCAGCTTGGGGAGGGGTGTCGGGGAGCTGTTTTTT,NA,NA,TRBJ2-2,TRBV5-8
CSVEGPRGVSTGYEQYF,TGCAGCGTTGAAGGGCCTCGCGGAGTTTCGACCGGCTACGAGCAGTACTTC,NA,NA,TRBJ2-7,TRBV29-1
CSVEDFKAARGTEAFF,TGCAGCGTTGAAGATTTTAAGGCGGCGAGGGGCACTGAAGCTTTCTTT,NA,NA,TRBJ1-1,TRBV29-1
CASSQESLGYEQYF,TGCGCCAGCAGCCAAGAAAGCCTAGGCTACGAGCAGTACTTC,NA,NA,TRBJ2-7,TRBV4-3
CASTSLTNSYEQYF,TGTGCCAGCACCTCTCTCACCAACTCCTACGAGCAGTACTTC,NA,NA,TRBJ2-7,TRBV28
CASSLGVFLSNIQYF,TGTGCCAGCAGCTTAGGCGTGTTCCTATCGAACATTCAGTACTTC,NA,NA,TRBJ2-4,TRBV11-1
CASSLVKTEAFF,TGTGCCAGCAGCTTAGTGAAAACTGAAGCTTTCTTT,NA,NA,TRBJ1-1,TRBV13
CASSLLGGDLYEQYF,TGTGCCAGCAGTTTATTGGGGGGCGATCTCTACGAGCAGTACTTC,medium-sized,NA,TRBJ2-7,TRBV28
CASSVSSSYNEQFF,TGTGCCAGCAGCGTAAGTAGCTCCTACAATGAGCAGTTCTTC,medium-sized,NA,TRBJ2-1,TRBV13
CASSLGAGGTQYF,TGTGCCAGCAGCTTAGGGGCAGGGGGGACCCAGTACTTC,once,TRBD1,TRBJ2-5,TRBV7-6
CAWSLDRVEQYF,TGTGCCTGGAGCCTTGACAGGGTCGAGCAGTACTTC,NA,TRBD1,TRBJ2-7,TRBV30
CASSLSGQVDGYTF,TGTGCCAGCAGCTTATCAGGACAGGTGGATGGCTACACCTTC,NA,TRBD1,TRBJ1-2,TRBV13
CASGTPSTDTQYF,TGTGCCAGCGGGACCCCCAGCACAGATACGCAGTATTTT,NA,NA,TRBJ2-3,TRBV13